This paragraph reports one T cell receptor beta chain. No cognate antigen has been identified for it. No base quality information exists; no much larger clone differs at one position. The CDR3 regions of human TCRbeta chains were analyzed by immunosequencing. Processing in the source paper ran as follows. TCRs in the repertoires were compared against a reference library of SARS-CoV-2-specific TCRs that had been generated with the MIRA antigen-specificity platform. Breadth was defined as the fraction of unique TCRs that were SARS-CoV-2-associated, and depth was defined as the fraction of total T cells that were SARS-CoV-2-associated. Using the MIRA data, each spike-specific TCR was assigned both to the spike region to which the TCR was reactive and to a CD4 or CD8 class. Log10-transformed breadth and depth values were compared by one-way ANOVA with Sidak's multiple comparisons tests. Imported from immuneACCESS, the table was reduced by TCRdb to in-frame sequences with V and J called. These copies leave out some clones; in studies compared against another copy, an unresolved V gene accounts for under half, and the cause of the remainder is not known. V, J and clone size were drawn from that table, and D and trimming were deduced from the DNA. The sample table records 110,000 to 150,000 clones; roughly nine tenths of these occur just once. The ten biggest clones cover around 1.6% of the sample.

The data originate from a study of T cell responses to AZD1222 COVID-19 vaccine (dated by TCRdb to about 2021). Some background on the complete study: AZD1222 recipients whose second dose came at about 4 weeks and those whose second dose came at about 12 weeks were combined into one group, since spike-specific TCR depth and breadth did not differ between the two schedules. A total of around 240 trial participants underwent TCR sequencing, of whom around 210 had received two doses of AZD1222 and roughly 26 had received two doses of the MenACWY control vaccine. Trial participants were enrolled into age subgroups of 18-55, 56-69 and 70-plus years, which contained roughly 150, 30 and 60 TCR-sequenced participants, respectively. Beyond this particular receptor, the publication reports: Conclusions about previously exposed vaccinees are limited, since just five or six AZD1222 recipients were seropositive for SARS-CoV-2 at baseline. Because no day 14 peak-response samples were available, repertoires were characterized only after the peak T cell response. Vaccine-associated CD4 TCRs spanned the whole spike protein, with dominant responses in regions 160-218 and 743-854. A significant rise in spike-specific TCR breadth and depth was observed after two AZD1222 doses relative to day 0 and relative to MenACWY recipients. In the small 56-69-year group, the increase in depth fell short of significance, most likely because of low power. Most participants were white British and females outnumbered males, and the authors suggested that clonal diversity may have been underestimated. Reportedly, close to half of the unique spike-specific TCRs recognized epitopes lying outside the regions that are mutated in the B.1.351 and B.1.1.7 variants.

The CDR3, from cysteine to phenylalanine, totals 12 residues. Just the 36-base CDR3 DNA is kept, in frame starting at base 1. Taken from the germline V gene, the CDR1 and CDR2 loops are MDHEN and SYDVKM. Trimming takes 2 bases from V and 7 bases from J, and the germline ends sit 6 bases apart. In light of the paper, this sample's time point label describes: baseline before first vaccination. Samples from vaccinated people were obtained from the UK trials COV001 and COV002, which included a single-blind randomized controlled phase 2/3 trial of AZD1222 (ChAdOx1 nCoV-19) in healthy adults. For TCRbeta chain sequencing, PBMC samples from trial participants were taken at day 0 and at day 28 after the second dose.

The V gene is TRBV28 and the J gene is TRBJ1-5; there is no confident call for the D gene. Specimen: peripheral blood, collected on day 0 of AZD1222 vaccination. This TCR was sampled from an adult in good health. The DNA sequence is given as TGTGCCAGCAGTTTAATAAGGCAGCCCCAGCATTTT. It translates as CASSLIRQPQHF.